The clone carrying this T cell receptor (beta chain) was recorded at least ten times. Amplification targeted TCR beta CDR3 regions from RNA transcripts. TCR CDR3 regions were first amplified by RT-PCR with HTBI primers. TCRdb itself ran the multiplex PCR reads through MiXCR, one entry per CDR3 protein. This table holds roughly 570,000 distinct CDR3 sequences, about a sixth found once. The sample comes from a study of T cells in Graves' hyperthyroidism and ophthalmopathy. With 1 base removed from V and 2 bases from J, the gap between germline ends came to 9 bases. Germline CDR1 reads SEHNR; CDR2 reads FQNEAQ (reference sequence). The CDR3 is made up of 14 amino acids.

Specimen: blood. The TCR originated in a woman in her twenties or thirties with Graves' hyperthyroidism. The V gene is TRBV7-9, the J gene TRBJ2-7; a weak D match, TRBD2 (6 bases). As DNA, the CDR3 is TGTGCCAGCAGCTTAGGTCCGGGAGCCTACGAGCAGTACTTC. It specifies CASSLGPGAYEQYF.